This T cell receptor beta chain was sequenced in a study of identical twins' blood T cells. TCRdb re-called the 5' RACE reads with MiXCR, one entry per CDR3 protein. Among fewer than 450,000 distinct CDR3 sequences listed, about 28% were seen once. As for this clonotype: The antigen is not known.

The donors were healthy female monozygous twins, three pairs in total. Germline V gene data show CDR1 as SGHNT and CDR2 as YENEEA. The CDR3 has 18 amino acids. The J segment lost 6 bases and the V segment lost 5 bases, leaving 14 bases of the junction unmatched. Study-wide points: Each donor's most abundant TCRbeta clonotypes shared more CDR3 sequences with her twin than unrelated donors.

This clonotype was sampled from a woman aged 18 to 55 in good health. This chain uses TRBV11-3 with TRBJ2-1; 12 bases agree with TRBD2. The sample taken for sequencing was PBMCs. The CDR3 protein is CASSLSRLLAGGFNEQFF. The CDR3 DNA reads as TGTGCCAGCAGCCTCTCCCGCCTACTAGCGGGGGGTTTCAATGAGCAGTTCTTC.